A single sample is the source of the 30 T cell receptor beta chains below, sequenced in a study of cytomegalovirus exposure and HLA in healthy donors. Both 60 Vbeta primers and 13 Jbeta primers went into the PCR. Here immunoSEQ multiplex PCR was the method, and the copy in TCRdb shows in-frame clones only, minus some. The data hold 50,000 or so clones, with 55% to 75% observed a single time. Sample: PBMCs. These receptors originate from a middle-aged man in good health and CMV-seropositive.

J is TRBJ2-7 and V is TRBV6-5; 9 bases line up with TRBD1. Unmatched junction bases numbered 7, after V lost 10 bases and J lost 3 bases. In germline, CDR1 is MNHEY, CDR2 SVGAGI. This CDR3 region has 13 residues. CDR3 bases: TGTGCCATCGCGGACAGGGGCAACTACGAGCAGTACTTC. Translation: CAIADRGNYEQYF.

The genes are TRBV18 and TRBJ1-2; D perhaps matches TRBD1 (5 bases). Germline CDR1 reads KGHSH; CDR2 reads LQKENI. V lost 3 bases, J lost 8 bases, and 13 bases lay in between. The CDR3 totals 13 residues. This CDR3 reads CASSPGAREGYTF. CDR3 DNA sequence: TGTGCCAGCTCACCCGGGGCCCGGGAGGGCTACACCTTC.

The gene calls are TRBV19 and TRBJ2-3; 7 nucleotides align to TRBD1. The CDR3 is made up of 14 amino acids. After removal of 0 bases from V and 6 bases from J, the junction contained 3 bases not matched to a gene. Per the germline V gene, CDR1 is LNHDA and CDR2 is SQIVND (reference sequence). CDR3 DNA: TGTGCCAGTAGTATAGACAGGGGGTTCGATACGCAGTATTTT. Its translation: CASSIDRGFDTQYF.

The chain employs TRBV19 and TRBJ1-1; 9 bases align to TRBD1. The germline gives CDR1 LNHDA, CDR2 SQIVND (reference sequence). The J segment lost 3 bases and the V segment lost 3 bases, leaving 8 bases of the junction unmatched. CDR3 length equals 16 residues. CDR3 in DNA: TGTGCCAGTAGTATCCCCTCACAGGGGGCGGACACTGAAGCTTTCTTT. It codes for CASSIPSQGADTEAFF.

The chain joins TRBV10-2 to TRBJ1-1; TRBD1 matches at 8 bases. Trimming took 5 bases from V and 1 from J; bases not matched to a gene: 6. Germline CDR1 is WSHSY and CDR2 is SAAADI. The length of the CDR3 is 15 residues. The chain's CDR3 is CASSPGGTGNTEAFF. CDR3 DNA: TGCGCCAGCAGTCCGGGTGGGACAGGGAACACTGAAGCTTTCTTT.

The chain is built from TRBV5-1 and TRBJ2-5; D ambiguous. V was pared by 0 bases and J by 1 base, with 7 bases between. The CDR3 extends over 14 amino acids. CDR1 SGHRS and CDR2 YFSETQ come from the germline V gene. The chain's CDR3 is CASSLALLQETQYF. CDR3 DNA: TGCGCCAGCAGCTTGGCCCTTCTCCAAGAGACCCAGTACTTC.

J is TRBJ2-3 and V is TRBV5-1; 13 bases fit TRBD2. The V gene's germline CDR1 is SGHRS and CDR2 YFSETQ. V lost 4 bases and J lost 3; bases outside the gene matches: 2. CDR3 size: 15 residues. CDR3 coding DNA: TGCGCCAGCAGCCAACTAGCGGGGGGGACAGATACGCAGTATTTT. It specifies CASSQLAGGTDTQYF.

This clone has only one observation. The chain uses TRBV7-8 and TRBJ2-2; TRBD1 matches at 9 bases. V gave up 5 bases and J gave up 7 bases; unmatched junction bases: 8. Germline assignment: CDR1 SGHVS and CDR2 FQNEAQ. This CDR3 is 15 amino acids long. The DNA of the CDR3 is TGTGCCAGCAGCCCCCCGGGACAGGGTCACGGGGAGCTGTTTTTT. This codes for CASSPPGQGHGELFF. Supplemented by reference TRBV7-8 and TRBJ2-2, the full variable domain reads GAGVSQSPRYKVAKRGQDVALRCDPISGHVSLFWYQQALGQGPEFLTYFQNEAQLDKSGLPSDRFFAERPEGSVSTLKIQRTQQEDSAVYLCASSPPGQGHGELFFGEGSRLTVL.

J is TRBJ2-7 and V is TRBV6-5; 9 bases are shared with TRBD1. The CDR3 length is 15 residues. The germline gives CDR1 MNHEY, CDR2 SVGAGI. V gave up 4 bases and J gave up 3 bases; unmatched junction bases: 7. CDR3 residues: CASSLGGQGGYEQYF. The CDR3 DNA reads as TGTGCCAGCAGTTTGGGGGGACAGGGTGGCTACGAGCAGTACTTC.

V is TRBV6-6 and J is TRBJ2-5, with 7 bases identical to TRBD2. The CDR3 is 14 residues long. V gave up 1 base and J gave up 4 bases; unmatched junction bases: 3. CDR1 and CDR2 from the germline V gene are MNHNY and SVGAGI (reference sequence). CDR3: CASSYFGGGETQYF. The CDR3 DNA follows: TGTGCCAGCAGTTACTTTGGGGGGGGAGAGACCCAGTACTTC.

The J gene is TRBJ2-3, the V gene TRBV19, with 10 bases fitting TRBD1. The CDR3 sequence is 15 residues long. The germline CDR1 and CDR2 sequences are LNHDA and SQIVND (reference sequence). Trimming cost V 5 bases and J 6 bases; bases outside gene matches: 8. The CDR3 spells CASSYQGQGFDTQYF. The CDR3 nucleotides read TGTGCCAGTAGTTACCAGGGACAGGGGTTTGATACGCAGTATTTT.

This sequence joins TRBV6-5 and TRBJ2-1; 8 bases fit TRBD1. The CDR3 spans 13 residues. V shed 2 bases, J shed 12 bases, and the junction held 6 bases outside the gene matches. Germline-derived CDR1 and CDR2 are MNHEY and SVGAGI. This CDR3 reads CASSYPDRGPQFF. For the CDR3, the DNA is TGTGCCAGCAGTTACCCAGACAGGGGTCCGCAGTTCTTC.

This chain uses TRBV2 with TRBJ2-3; TRBD1 matches 7 bases. The CDR3 covers 14 residues. From germline, CDR1 is SNHLY and CDR2 FYNNEI. The V gene end was trimmed by 4 bases and the J gene end by 2 bases; junction bases not matched to a gene: 3. CDR3 in amino acids: CASSVDRATDTQYF. Written as DNA, the CDR3 is TGTGCCAGCAGTGTCGACAGGGCCACAGATACGCAGTATTTT. The entire variable domain, with the rest obtained from reference TRBV2 and TRBJ2-3, is as follows: EPEVTQTPSHQVTQMGQEVILRCVPISNHLYFYWYRQILGQKVEFLVSFYNNEISEKSEIFDDQFSVERPDGSNFTLKIRSTKLEDSAMYFCASSVDRATDTQYFGPGTRLTVL.

The CDR3 DNA follows: TGTGCCAGCAGTGAACCCCTGGCAGGGATGAAGGGGGTTCAAGAGACCCAGTACTTC. Translating it yields CASSEPLAGMKGVQETQYF. This rearrangement joins TRBV6-4 to TRBJ2-5, with a weak D call TRBD1 (6 bases). Germline CDR1 and CDR2: MRHNA and SNTAGT. V lost 3 bases, J lost 2 bases, and 25 bases lay in between. This CDR3 spans 19 amino acids.

This clone occurred a few times. This chain joins TRBV5-4 and TRBJ1-2; 7 nucleotides line up with TRBD1. The CDR3 length is 15 residues. Germline CDR1 SGHNT, CDR2 YYREEE (reference sequence). Trimming removed 0 bases from V and 4 bases from J; junction bases left unmatched: 6. The CDR3 coding sequence is TGTGCCAGCAGCTTGGGACAGGGTTCGATCTATGGCTACACCTTC. Translating gives CASSLGQGSIYGYTF.

The chain links TRBV15 to TRBJ1-2, with D hard to call. CDR3 length: 12 amino acids. Germline V lookup: CDR1 LNHNV, CDR2 YYDKDF (reference sequence). V gave up 5 bases and J gave up 2 bases, with 6 bases separating them. The CDR3 protein is CATSPQNYGYTF. The CDR3 DNA follows: TGTGCCACCAGCCCCCAAAACTATGGCTACACCTTC. Based on the CDR3 plus reference TRBV15 and TRBJ1-2, the full variable domain is DAMVIQNPRYQVTQFGKPVTLSCSQTLNHNVMYWYQQKSSQAPKLLFHYYDKDFNNEADTPDNFQSRRPNTSFCFLDIRSPGLGDTAMYLCATSPQNYGYTFGSGTRLTVV.

V and J are TRBV7-2 and TRBJ1-4; 7 nucleotides align to TRBD1. Germline lookup yields CDR1 SGHTA and CDR2 FQGNSA. V lost 7 bases to trimming and J lost 2 bases; unmatched junction nucleotides: 4. The CDR3 extends over 14 amino acids. The CDR3, as DNA: TGTGCCAGCACACAGGGACAGACTAATGAAAAACTGTTTTTT. Amino acids: CASTQGQTNEKLFF.

The sample holds a few counts of this clone. This chain uses TRBV2 with TRBJ2-7; 10 bases agree with TRBD1. V gave up 7 bases and J gave up 7 bases; unmatched junction bases: 4. The V gene's germline CDR1 is SNHLY and CDR2 FYNNEI. The CDR3 runs to 12 residues. CDR3 nucleotide sequence: TGTGCCAGCACTCGGACAGGGGGAGAGCAGTACTTC. Residues: CASTRTGGEQYF.

The V and J genes are TRBV5-4 and TRBJ2-5; 9 nucleotides match TRBD2. The V gene's germline CDR1 is SGHNT and CDR2 YYREEE (reference sequence). V lost 0 bases, J lost 7 bases, and 1 base stayed unmatched. The CDR3 consists of 13 residues. The CDR3 DNA is TGTGCCAGCAGCTTGGGCGGGGGGGGGACCCAGTACTTC. It yields the protein CASSLGGGGTQYF.

This clone was seen more than once but under ten times. This sequence joins TRBV7-3 and TRBJ2-7; D gene unclear. V lost 1 base and J lost 5, with 6 bases in between. This CDR3 comprises 12 residues. Germline loops: CDR1 SGHTA, CDR2 FQGTGA. The chain's CDR3 is CASSLNRDEQYF. DNA of the CDR3: TGTGCCAGCAGCTTAAACCGGGACGAGCAGTACTTC.

The chain uses TRBV19 and TRBJ2-7, with 11 nucleotides matching TRBD1. CDR1 is LNHDA and CDR2 is SQIVND in the germline V gene (reference sequence). The CDR3 length is 13 residues. The V gene end was trimmed by 3 bases and the J gene end by 6 bases; junction bases not matched to a gene: 1. CDR3 protein: CASSIGTGGEQYF. The CDR3 coding sequence is TGTGCCAGTAGTATCGGGACAGGGGGCGAGCAGTACTTC.

The CDR3: CASSQGAHQPQHF. The DNA for the CDR3 is TGTGCCAGCAGTCAGGGGGCCCATCAGCCCCAGCATTTT. The genes are TRBV5-4 and TRBJ1-5; 8 bases align to TRBD1. V dropped 5 bases and J dropped 5; count of bases not matched to a gene: 3. Germline-derived CDR1 and CDR2 are SGHNT and YYREEE (reference sequence). This CDR3 region has 13 residues.

This sequence joins TRBV30 and TRBJ1-2; possible D gene TRBD1, 5 bases. Trimming shortened V by 2 bases and J by 8 bases, and 9 bases separated the two germline ends. This CDR3 region has 11 residues. Germline V gene data show CDR1 as GTSNPN and CDR2 as SVGIG (reference sequence). CDR3 region: CAWSWTHGYTF. Here the CDR3 DNA reads TGTGCCTGGAGTTGGACACACGGCTACACCTTC.

J is TRBJ2-3 and V is TRBV6-5; a weak D match, TRBD2 (6 bases). Trimming shortened V by 0 bases and J by 2 bases, and 9 bases separated the two germline ends. The germline CDR1 and CDR2 sequences are MNHEY and SVGAGI. The CDR3 contains 15 residues. The CDR3 is CASSYSGLNTDTQYF. CDR3 nucleotide sequence: TGTGCCAGCAGTTACTCGGGACTCAACACAGATACGCAGTATTTT.

The chain employs TRBV7-3 and TRBJ2-3; D is possibly TRBD2 (7 bases). CDR3 length: 15 amino acids. Germline assignment: CDR1 SGHTA and CDR2 FQGTGA. Between the trimmed V and J ends, which lost 4 bases and 2 bases, there was a span of 13 bases. The CDR3 spells CASSYGGGTTDTQYF. DNA for the CDR3: TGTGCCAGCAGCTACGGCGGGGGCACCACAGATACGCAGTATTTT.

The CDR3 loop reads CASSFNPGTGAFGYTF. Written as DNA, the CDR3 is TGTGCCAGCAGCTTTAACCCCGGGACAGGGGCTTTCGGCTACACCTTC. The V call is TRBV7-2, the J call TRBJ1-2; 10 bases fit TRBD1. CDR3 length: 16 amino acids. The V and J ends lost 3 bases and 8 bases, in that order; junction bases with no gene match: 12. From germline, CDR1 is SGHTA and CDR2 FQGNSA.

This clone was seen a single time. The J gene is TRBJ2-5, the V gene TRBV19; TRBD2 matches 12 bases. This CDR3 is 16 amino acids long. The V and J ends lost 5 bases and 1 base, in that order; junction bases with no gene match: 5. Germline CDR1 reads LNHDA; CDR2 reads SQIVND (reference sequence). The CDR3 sequence is CASSLGLAGIQETQYF. The DNA for the CDR3 is TGTGCCAGTAGTCTAGGACTAGCGGGGATCCAAGAGACCCAGTACTTC.

Remarks on this clone: Because it lacks the conserved phenylalanine or tryptophan at the end, this CDR3 is likely a read error. The V gene is TRBV30, the J gene TRBJ1-1, with 11 bases that match TRBD1. Trimming took 6 bases from V and 6 from J; bases not matched to a gene: 12. The germline V gene has CDR1 GTSNPN and CDR2 SVGIG (reference sequence). The CDR3 covers 15 residues. CDR3 sequence (DNA): TGTGCCTGCCTGAGGGACAGGGGGTATAAGTCTGAAGCTTTCGTT. Its translation is CACLRDRGYKSEAFV.

This clone has a handful of counts. The V gene is TRBV6-1, the J gene TRBJ2-7; TRBD2 matches 9 bases. CDR3 length equals 14 residues. The J segment lost 2 bases and the V segment lost 5 bases, leaving 4 bases of the junction unmatched. Per the germline V gene, CDR1 is MNHNS and CDR2 is SASEGT. As DNA, the CDR3 is TGTGCCAGCAGTCTAAGCGGGGGGACCTACGAGCAGTACTTC. This sequence encodes CASSLSGGTYEQYF.

The V call is TRBV15, the J call TRBJ1-5; D gene ambiguous. CDR1 and CDR2 (germline): LNHNV, YYDKDF (reference sequence). Trimming shortened V by 0 bases and J by 6 bases, and 6 bases separated the two germline ends. This CDR3 contains 13 residues. The CDR3 DNA reads TGTGCCACCAGCAGAGACTTACTTCAGCCCCAGCATTTT. This translates into CATSRDLLQPQHF.